This TCR beta chain emerged from a study of T cell repertoires in cytomegalovirus infection. On the study more broadly: Based on public TCR beta signatures, there were indications of CMV infection and of a matching HLA type. Study-wide results and limits: Based on cumulative public TCR beta family frequency, carriers of CMV plus the relevant HLA were identified.

V shed 2 bases, J shed 1 base, and the junction held 9 bases outside the gene matches. Germline V lookup: CDR1 MNHEY, CDR2 SVGAGI. The CDR3 spans 19 residues. TCRdb re-called the reads through MiXCR, storing one row per CDR3 protein. The repertoire holds more than 200,000 distinct CDR3 sequences, approximately 9.2% seen once, with more than 12% in the top ten. A few counts support this clonotype. Its antigen remains unidentified. This receptor was taken from a human donor in good health (CMV status not recorded). Some clones in this sample may be carry-over from other donors' samples. The sample was PBMCs. V and J are TRBV6-5 and TRBJ2-6, with 9 bases matching TRBD2. The CDR3 loop reads CASSYRPGGRASGANVLTF. DNA of the CDR3: TGTGCCAGCAGTTACAGGCCGGGCGGGAGGGCATCTGGGGCCAACGTCCTGACTTTC.